A selection of T cell receptor beta chains follows, all from one sample in a study of cytomegalovirus exposure and HLA in healthy donors. TCRdb's copy holds only in-frame clones and misses some; the assay was immunoSEQ multiplex PCR. Among about 220,000 clones listed, over 80% were seen once. The specimen sequenced was PBMCs. These receptors all come from a young woman in good health and CMV-seronegative. Each CDR3 is given with its conserved first and last residue. The D gene is left open where the match is weak. Size is stated for part of the rows, as once, few or many counts, or as a class when the clone is expanded.

cdr3_nt: TGTGCCAGCAGTTCCCCACCAGGAGAGACCCAGTACTTC; cdr3_aa: CASSSPPGETQYF; v_call: TRBV6-5; j_call: TRBJ2-5; clone_size: once; d_call: .; cdr3_length: 13
cdr3_nt: TGTGCCAGCAGTCTCAGGGGGCAGAGCACAGATACGCAGTATTTT; cdr3_aa: CASSLRGQSTDTQYF; v_call: TRBV27; j_call: TRBJ2-3; clone_size: .; d_call: TRBD1; cdr3_length: 15
cdr3_nt: TGTGCCAGCAGTTACTCGGGGCGGGGGGATTCACCCCTCCACTTT; cdr3_aa: CASSYSGRGDSPLHF; v_call: TRBV6-6; j_call: TRBJ1-6; clone_size: once; d_call: .; cdr3_length: 15
cdr3_nt: TGTGCCAGCAGCGCAGTAATGAACACTGAAGCTTTCTTT; cdr3_aa: CASSAVMNTEAFF; v_call: TRBV5-5; j_call: TRBJ1-1; clone_size: .; d_call: .; cdr3_length: 13
cdr3_nt: TGTGCCAGCAGCTTCCCGGGACAGGGAGCAGAGACCCAGTACTTC; cdr3_aa: CASSFPGQGAETQYF; v_call: TRBV7-8; j_call: TRBJ2-5; clone_size: .; d_call: TRBD1; cdr3_length: 15
cdr3_nt: TGTGCCAGCAGTTTGGGGGGCGGGAGTGGTGTGACCCAGTACTTC; cdr3_aa: CASSLGGGSGVTQYF; v_call: TRBV28; j_call: TRBJ2-5; clone_size: .; d_call: .; cdr3_length: 15
cdr3_nt: TGTGCCAGCATTGCAGGGGTAGATCAGCCCCAGCATTTT; cdr3_aa: CASIAGVDQPQHF; v_call: TRBV2; j_call: TRBJ1-5; clone_size: .; d_call: .; cdr3_length: 13
cdr3_nt: TGTGCCAGCAGCTTCGTTTCTTCGGGGAGGGGTAGCAATCAGCCCCAGCATTTT; cdr3_aa: CASSFVSSGRGSNQPQHF; v_call: TRBV7-9; j_call: TRBJ1-5; clone_size: .; d_call: .; cdr3_length: 18
cdr3_nt: TGTGCCAGCAGCCAAGACAGGGGGCAGTACTATGGCTACACCTTC; cdr3_aa: CASSQDRGQYYGYTF; v_call: TRBV5-4; j_call: TRBJ1-2; clone_size: .; d_call: TRBD1; cdr3_length: 15
cdr3_nt: TGTGCCAGCAGCTTAGTTCGGCTAGCGGCCTTGAATGAGCAGTTCTTC; cdr3_aa: CASSLVRLAALNEQFF; v_call: TRBV11-2; j_call: TRBJ2-1; clone_size: .; d_call: TRBD2; cdr3_length: 16
cdr3_nt: TGCGCCAGCAGCACAGACAGGGTAGCTTCACCCCTCCACTTT; cdr3_aa: CASSTDRVASPLHF; v_call: TRBV5-1; j_call: TRBJ1-6; clone_size: once; d_call: TRBD1; cdr3_length: 14
cdr3_nt: TGCGCCAGCAGCTGGCGGGACAGCGGCACTGAAGCTTTCTTT; cdr3_aa: CASSWRDSGTEAFF; v_call: TRBV5-1; j_call: TRBJ1-1; clone_size: .; d_call: TRBD1; cdr3_length: 14
cdr3_nt: TGTGCCAGCACCTTAATGGGACTAGCGGGAGATCGGAATGAGCAGTTCTTC; cdr3_aa: CASTLMGLAGDRNEQFF; v_call: TRBV11-2; j_call: TRBJ2-1; clone_size: .; d_call: TRBD2; cdr3_length: 17
cdr3_nt: TGTGCCAGCAGTTACATGACAGATTTGTACCAAGAGACCCAGTACTTC; cdr3_aa: CASSYMTDLYQETQYF; v_call: TRBV6-5; j_call: TRBJ2-5; clone_size: .; d_call: .; cdr3_length: 16
cdr3_nt: TGTGCCAGTAGTATATTAGCTGGAGCCTACGAGCAGTACTTC; cdr3_aa: CASSILAGAYEQYF; v_call: TRBV19; j_call: TRBJ2-7; clone_size: .; d_call: .; cdr3_length: 14
cdr3_nt: TGTGCCAGCAGTTCTGGGGGCGGGAGTTACGAGCAGTACTTC; cdr3_aa: CASSSGGGSYEQYF; v_call: TRBV27; j_call: TRBJ2-7; clone_size: .; d_call: .; cdr3_length: 14
cdr3_nt: TGTGCCAGCAGTCCCACGGTCCAATCCTACGAGCAGTACTTC; cdr3_aa: CASSPTVQSYEQYF; v_call: TRBV28; j_call: TRBJ2-7; clone_size: .; d_call: .; cdr3_length: 14
cdr3_nt: TGCGCCAGCAGCTTGGACAGTCTCGGGGAGCTGTTTTTT; cdr3_aa: CASSLDSLGELFF; v_call: TRBV5-1; j_call: TRBJ2-2; clone_size: .; d_call: .; cdr3_length: 13
cdr3_nt: TGTGCCAGCAGAAAGGCCGACACGCAAGAGACCCAGTACTTC; cdr3_aa: CASRKADTQETQYF; v_call: TRBV7-9; j_call: TRBJ2-5; clone_size: .; d_call: .; cdr3_length: 14
cdr3_nt: TGTGCCAGCAGTTTCTCGGGACAGGGGGCAATTAATGAAAAACTGTTTTTT; cdr3_aa: CASSFSGQGAINEKLFF; v_call: TRBV28; j_call: TRBJ1-4; clone_size: .; d_call: TRBD1; cdr3_length: 17
cdr3_nt: TGTGCCACCTGGACAGGACTAGCCAAAAACATTCAGTACTTC; cdr3_aa: CATWTGLAKNIQYF; v_call: TRBV10-3; j_call: TRBJ2-4; clone_size: .; d_call: TRBD1; cdr3_length: 14
cdr3_nt: TGTGCCAGCAGTGGGGGACTAGCGGGAGGAACCTACAATGAGCAGTTCTTC; cdr3_aa: CASSGGLAGGTYNEQFF; v_call: TRBV2; j_call: TRBJ2-1; clone_size: .; d_call: TRBD2; cdr3_length: 17
cdr3_nt: TGTGCCAGCAGTTTAAGCTCCTTCGGGACTAGTCATAGACTAGCCAAAAACATTCAGTACTTC; cdr3_aa: CASSLSSFGTSHRLAKNIQYF; v_call: TRBV28; j_call: TRBJ2-4; clone_size: .; d_call: TRBD2; cdr3_length: 21
cdr3_nt: TGTGCCAGTAGTATTGGAGGTTTTGAAGCTTTCTTT; cdr3_aa: CASSIGGFEAFF; v_call: TRBV19; j_call: TRBJ1-1; clone_size: .; d_call: .; cdr3_length: 12
cdr3_nt: TGTGCCTGGAGTGTAAATCTTGGAGAGGGAGAGACCCAGTACTTC; cdr3_aa: CAWSVNLGEGETQYF; v_call: TRBV30; j_call: TRBJ2-5; clone_size: .; d_call: .; cdr3_length: 15
cdr3_nt: TGTGCCAGCAGTGATCAACCAACAGGGGATGTGGAGACCCAGTACTTC; cdr3_aa: CASSDQPTGDVETQYF; v_call: TRBV6-1; j_call: TRBJ2-5; clone_size: .; d_call: TRBD1; cdr3_length: 16
cdr3_nt: TGTGCCTGGCTTATCAGGGGATTGAACACTGAAGCTTTCTTT; cdr3_aa: CAWLIRGLNTEAFF; v_call: TRBV30; j_call: TRBJ1-1; clone_size: few; d_call: .; cdr3_length: 14
cdr3_nt: TGTGCCAGCTCACCGGGGACAGCCTCGAACACTGAAGCTTTCTTT; cdr3_aa: CASSPGTASNTEAFF; v_call: TRBV18; j_call: TRBJ1-1; clone_size: .; d_call: TRBD1; cdr3_length: 15
cdr3_nt: TGTGCCAGCAGCCGAGGGGCTGCGAGCAGGGGGCGGATAGAGACCCAGTACTTC; cdr3_aa: CASSRGAASRGRIETQYF; v_call: TRBV7-9; j_call: TRBJ2-5; clone_size: once; d_call: TRBD1; cdr3_length: 18
cdr3_nt: TGTGCCAGCAGCGTCGGGATCGGGCGACAGGGGGCGGGGGAGCAGTACTTC; cdr3_aa: CASSVGIGRQGAGEQYF; v_call: TRBV11-3; j_call: TRBJ2-7; clone_size: .; d_call: TRBD1; cdr3_length: 17
cdr3_nt: TGTGCCAGCAGCCCGGGGGGTAGCGGGAGGGCTTTACATAGTGTCTTC; cdr3_aa: CASSPGGSGRALHSVF; v_call: TRBV7-2; j_call: TRBJ2-1; clone_size: .; d_call: TRBD2; cdr3_length: 16
cdr3_nt: TGCGCCAGCAGTGATGCGAGTGTTTCTGGAAACACCATATATTTT; cdr3_aa: CASSDASVSGNTIYF; v_call: TRBV10-1; j_call: TRBJ1-3; clone_size: .; d_call: .; cdr3_length: 15
cdr3_nt: TGCGCCAGCAGCTTCGAGGGAGGGGACACCGGGGAGCTGTTTTTT; cdr3_aa: CASSFEGGDTGELFF; v_call: TRBV5-1; j_call: TRBJ2-2; clone_size: .; d_call: TRBD2; cdr3_length: 15
cdr3_nt: TGTGCCAGTAGTATACAGGGTCCAGCCTACGAGCAGTACTTC; cdr3_aa: CASSIQGPAYEQYF; v_call: TRBV19; j_call: TRBJ2-7; clone_size: .; d_call: .; cdr3_length: 14
cdr3_nt: TGTGCCAGCAGCGTAGGCCTAGCGGCCTACAATGAGCAGTTCTTC; cdr3_aa: CASSVGLAAYNEQFF; v_call: TRBV9; j_call: TRBJ2-1; clone_size: .; d_call: TRBD2; cdr3_length: 15
cdr3_nt: TGTGCCAGCTCACCGCTAGCGGGAGAAACGGAGCAGTACTTC; cdr3_aa: CASSPLAGETEQYF; v_call: TRBV18; j_call: TRBJ2-7; clone_size: .; d_call: TRBD2; cdr3_length: 14
cdr3_nt: TGTGCCAGCAGCGTAGCCACTAGCGGAGCCTTTGGGGCCTCAACAGATACGCAGTATTTT; cdr3_aa: CASSVATSGAFGASTDTQYF; v_call: TRBV9; j_call: TRBJ2-3; clone_size: .; d_call: TRBD2; cdr3_length: 20
cdr3_nt: TGTGCCAGCATCAAGGACAGGGGGATCTCCTACGAGCAGTACTTC; cdr3_aa: CASIKDRGISYEQYF; v_call: TRBV11-2; j_call: TRBJ2-7; clone_size: many; d_call: TRBD1; cdr3_length: 15
cdr3_nt: TGCGCCAGCAGCATGACCCGGGACAGCAGCTCTGGAAACACCATATATTTT; cdr3_aa: CASSMTRDSSSGNTIYF; v_call: TRBV5-1; j_call: TRBJ1-3; clone_size: .; d_call: TRBD1; cdr3_length: 17
cdr3_nt: TGTGCCAGCAGTTACAGACAGGAGGCCTACGAGCAGTACTTC; cdr3_aa: CASSYRQEAYEQYF; v_call: TRBV6-5; j_call: TRBJ2-7; clone_size: once; d_call: .; cdr3_length: 14
cdr3_nt: TGCGCCAGCAGCCCGCCCGGACAGGGGGCTGGCTATGGCTACACCTTC; cdr3_aa: CASSPPGQGAGYGYTF; v_call: TRBV5-1; j_call: TRBJ1-2; clone_size: once; d_call: TRBD1; cdr3_length: 16
cdr3_nt: TGTGCCAGTAGTCCCTGGGGAGCATACGAGCAGTACTTC; cdr3_aa: CASSPWGAYEQYF; v_call: TRBV19; j_call: TRBJ2-7; clone_size: .; d_call: .; cdr3_length: 13
cdr3_nt: TGTGCCAGCAGTACCCTGACAGGGTTATACTATGGCTACACCTTC; cdr3_aa: CASSTLTGLYYGYTF; v_call: TRBV6-1; j_call: TRBJ1-2; clone_size: .; d_call: TRBD1; cdr3_length: 15
cdr3_nt: TGTGCCAGCAGTCCGGACAGCGGAATTAACTATGGCTACACCTTC; cdr3_aa: CASSPDSGINYGYTF; v_call: TRBV11-1; j_call: TRBJ1-2; clone_size: .; d_call: .; cdr3_length: 15
cdr3_nt: TGCGCCAGCAGCGAACTGGACAGGGAGCACGAGCAGTACTTC; cdr3_aa: CASSELDREHEQYF; v_call: TRBV5-1; j_call: TRBJ2-7; clone_size: .; d_call: TRBD1; cdr3_length: 14
cdr3_nt: TGCGCCAGCAGCTTGCGGGGGGAGAGTGGGAATGAGCAGTTCTTC; cdr3_aa: CASSLRGESGNEQFF; v_call: TRBV5-1; j_call: TRBJ2-1; clone_size: .; d_call: TRBD2; cdr3_length: 15
cdr3_nt: TGCGCCAGCAGCACCGGGACAGGGGACAATGAGCAGTTCTTC; cdr3_aa: CASSTGTGDNEQFF; v_call: TRBV5-1; j_call: TRBJ2-1; clone_size: .; d_call: TRBD1; cdr3_length: 14
cdr3_nt: TGTGCCAGCAGCGGAGGGACAGGGGGTGGCTACACCTTC; cdr3_aa: CASSGGTGGGYTF; v_call: TRBV11-3; j_call: TRBJ1-2; clone_size: .; d_call: TRBD1; cdr3_length: 13
cdr3_nt: TGCGCCAGCAGCTTGGGCAGCCTCGGGAATCAGCCCCAGCATTTT; cdr3_aa: CASSLGSLGNQPQHF; v_call: TRBV5-1; j_call: TRBJ1-5; clone_size: .; d_call: .; cdr3_length: 15
cdr3_nt: TGTGCCAGGTCAAGACAGGTTCAAGAGACCCAGTACTTC; cdr3_aa: CARSRQVQETQYF; v_call: TRBV18; j_call: TRBJ2-5; clone_size: .; d_call: .; cdr3_length: 13
cdr3_nt: TGTGCCAGTAGTATCCCCCGCGCGAACACCGGGGAGCTGTTTTTT; cdr3_aa: CASSIPRANTGELFF; v_call: TRBV19; j_call: TRBJ2-2; clone_size: .; d_call: .; cdr3_length: 15
cdr3_nt: TGCGCCAGCAGCCCTGGACAGGGGCGCACAGATACGCAGTATTTT; cdr3_aa: CASSPGQGRTDTQYF; v_call: TRBV4-1; j_call: TRBJ2-3; clone_size: .; d_call: TRBD1; cdr3_length: 15
cdr3_nt: TGTGCCTGGAGACCCCAGGGGTTGAACGAGCAGTACTTC; cdr3_aa: CAWRPQGLNEQYF; v_call: TRBV30; j_call: TRBJ2-7; clone_size: .; d_call: .; cdr3_length: 13
cdr3_nt: TGCGCCAGCAGCCAGACAGGGGATGAAGCTTTCTTT; cdr3_aa: CASSQTGDEAFF; v_call: TRBV4-1; j_call: TRBJ1-1; clone_size: once; d_call: TRBD1; cdr3_length: 12
cdr3_nt: TGTGCCAGCAGCTTACTGAATTCACCCCTCCACTTT; cdr3_aa: CASSLLNSPLHF; v_call: TRBV28; j_call: TRBJ1-6; clone_size: few; d_call: .; cdr3_length: 12
cdr3_nt: TGTGCCTGGAGTGTACGTGGGGGGACGACTGAAGCTTTCTTT; cdr3_aa: CAWSVRGGTTEAFF; v_call: TRBV30; j_call: TRBJ1-1; clone_size: .; d_call: .; cdr3_length: 14
cdr3_nt: TGTGCCAGTAATCCGACGCGGGGAGAGACCCAGTACTTC; cdr3_aa: CASNPTRGETQYF; v_call: TRBV19; j_call: TRBJ2-5; clone_size: .; d_call: .; cdr3_length: 13
cdr3_nt: TGTGCCAGCAGCCGGGACGGGAGAGACGAGCAGTACTTC; cdr3_aa: CASSRDGRDEQYF; v_call: TRBV7-9; j_call: TRBJ2-7; clone_size: .; d_call: .; cdr3_length: 13
cdr3_nt: TGTGCCAGCAGCCCCCGGACTAGCGGGATTGCTGAGACCCAGTACTTC; cdr3_aa: CASSPRTSGIAETQYF; v_call: TRBV7-9; j_call: TRBJ2-5; clone_size: .; d_call: TRBD2; cdr3_length: 16
cdr3_nt: TGTGCCTGGAGTGGCGGGACTAGCGGGCACTCCTACGAGCAGTACTTC; cdr3_aa: CAWSGGTSGHSYEQYF; v_call: TRBV30; j_call: TRBJ2-7; clone_size: .; d_call: TRBD2; cdr3_length: 16